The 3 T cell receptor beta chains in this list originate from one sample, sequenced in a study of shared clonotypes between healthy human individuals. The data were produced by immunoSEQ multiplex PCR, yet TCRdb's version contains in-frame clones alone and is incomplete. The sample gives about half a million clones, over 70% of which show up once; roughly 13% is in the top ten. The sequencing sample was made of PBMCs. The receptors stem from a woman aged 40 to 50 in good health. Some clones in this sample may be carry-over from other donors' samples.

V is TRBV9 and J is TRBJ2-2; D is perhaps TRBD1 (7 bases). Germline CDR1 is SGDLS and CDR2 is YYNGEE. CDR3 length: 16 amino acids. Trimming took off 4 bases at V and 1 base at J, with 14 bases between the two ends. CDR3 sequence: CASSPRGTVNTGELFF. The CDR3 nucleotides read TGTGCCAGCAGCCCTCGGGGGACAGTGAACACCGGGGAGCTGTTTTTT.

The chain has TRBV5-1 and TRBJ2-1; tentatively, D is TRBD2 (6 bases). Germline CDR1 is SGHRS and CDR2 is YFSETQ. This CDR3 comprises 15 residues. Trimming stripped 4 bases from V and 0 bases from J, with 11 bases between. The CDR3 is CASSAYGSSYNEQFF. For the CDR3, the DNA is TGCGCCAGCAGCGCGTACGGGAGCTCCTACAATGAGCAGTTCTTC.

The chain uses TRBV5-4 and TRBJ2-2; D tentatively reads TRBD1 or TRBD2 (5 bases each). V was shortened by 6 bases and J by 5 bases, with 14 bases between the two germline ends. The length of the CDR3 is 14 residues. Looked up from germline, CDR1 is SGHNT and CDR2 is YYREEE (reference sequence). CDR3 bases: TGTGCCAGCACCCCGGGACGGAGAACCGGGGAGCTGTTTTTT. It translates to CASTPGRRTGELFF.